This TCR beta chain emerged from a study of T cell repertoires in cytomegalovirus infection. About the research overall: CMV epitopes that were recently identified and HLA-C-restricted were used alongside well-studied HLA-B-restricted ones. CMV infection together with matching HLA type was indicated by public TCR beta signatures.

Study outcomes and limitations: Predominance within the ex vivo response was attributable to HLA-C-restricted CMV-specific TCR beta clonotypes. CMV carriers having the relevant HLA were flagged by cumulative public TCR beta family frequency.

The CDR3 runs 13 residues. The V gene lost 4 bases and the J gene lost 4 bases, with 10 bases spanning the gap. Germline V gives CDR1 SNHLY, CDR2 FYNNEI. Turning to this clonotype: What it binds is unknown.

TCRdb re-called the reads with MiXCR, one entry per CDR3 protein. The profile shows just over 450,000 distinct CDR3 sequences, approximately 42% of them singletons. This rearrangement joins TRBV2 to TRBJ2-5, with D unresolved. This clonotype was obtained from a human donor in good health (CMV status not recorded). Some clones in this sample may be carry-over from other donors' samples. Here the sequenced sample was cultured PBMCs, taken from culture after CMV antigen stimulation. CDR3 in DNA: TGTGCCAGCAGTGGTGCGGCGGCAGAGACCCAGTACTTC. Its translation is CASSGAAAETQYF. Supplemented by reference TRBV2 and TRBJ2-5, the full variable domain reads EPEVTQTPSHQVTQMGQEVILRCVPISNHLYFYWYRQILGQKVEFLVSFYNNEISEKSEIFDDQFSVERPDGSNFTLKIRSTKLEDSAMYFCASSGAAAETQYFGPGTRLLVL.